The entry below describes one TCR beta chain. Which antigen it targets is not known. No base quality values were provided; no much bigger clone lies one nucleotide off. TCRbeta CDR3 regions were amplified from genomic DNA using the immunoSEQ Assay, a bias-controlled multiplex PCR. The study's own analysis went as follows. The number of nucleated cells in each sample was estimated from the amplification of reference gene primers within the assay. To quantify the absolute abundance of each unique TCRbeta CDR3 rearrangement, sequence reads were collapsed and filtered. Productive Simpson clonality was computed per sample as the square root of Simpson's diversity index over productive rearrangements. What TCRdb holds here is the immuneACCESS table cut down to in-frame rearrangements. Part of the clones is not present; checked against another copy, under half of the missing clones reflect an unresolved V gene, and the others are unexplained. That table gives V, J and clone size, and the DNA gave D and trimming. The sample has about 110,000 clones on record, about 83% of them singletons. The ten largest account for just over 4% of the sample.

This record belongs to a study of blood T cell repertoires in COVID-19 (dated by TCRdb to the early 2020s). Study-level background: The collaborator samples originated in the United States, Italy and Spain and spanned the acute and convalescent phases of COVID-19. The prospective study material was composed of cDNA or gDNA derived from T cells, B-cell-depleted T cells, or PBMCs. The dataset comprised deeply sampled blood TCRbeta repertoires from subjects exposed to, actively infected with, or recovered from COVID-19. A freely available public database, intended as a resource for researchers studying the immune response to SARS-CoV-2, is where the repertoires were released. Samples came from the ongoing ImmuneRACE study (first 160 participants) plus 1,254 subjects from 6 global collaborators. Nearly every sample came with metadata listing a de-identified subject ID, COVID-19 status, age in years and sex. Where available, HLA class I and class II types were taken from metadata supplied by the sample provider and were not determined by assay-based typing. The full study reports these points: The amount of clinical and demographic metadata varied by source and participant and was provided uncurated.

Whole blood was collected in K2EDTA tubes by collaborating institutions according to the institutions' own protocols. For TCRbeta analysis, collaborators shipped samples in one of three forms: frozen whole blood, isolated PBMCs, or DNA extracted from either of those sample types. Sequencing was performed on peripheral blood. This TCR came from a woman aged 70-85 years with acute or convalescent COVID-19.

The CDR3 sequence is CASSGGSGGSSADTQYF. The DNA sequence is TGTGCCAGCAGCGGGGGGTCCGGCGGGAGCTCCGCAGATACGCAGTATTTT. The chain joins TRBV9 to TRBJ2-3; 7 bases in the middle match TRBD2. The germline V gene specifies SGDLS as CDR1 and YYNGEE as CDR2. Taken from cysteine to phenylalanine, the CDR3 has 17 residues. Only the CDR3 part of the read is kept: 51 bases, read in frame from the first base. V trim: 3 bases; J trim: 4 bases; unmatched bases: 14.